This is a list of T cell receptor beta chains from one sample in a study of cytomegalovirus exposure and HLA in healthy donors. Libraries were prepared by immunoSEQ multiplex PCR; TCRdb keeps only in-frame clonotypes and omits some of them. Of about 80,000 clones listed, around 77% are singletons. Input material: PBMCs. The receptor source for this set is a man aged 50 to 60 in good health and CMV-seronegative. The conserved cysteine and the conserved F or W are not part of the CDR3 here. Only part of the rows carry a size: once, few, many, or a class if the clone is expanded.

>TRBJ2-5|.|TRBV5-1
ASSSTGTEQETQY
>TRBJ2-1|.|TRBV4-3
ASSRTGDTYNEQF
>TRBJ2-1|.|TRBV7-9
ASSEQYEQF
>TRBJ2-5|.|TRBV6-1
ASSEVTGGGQETQY
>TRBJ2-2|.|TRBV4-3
ASSQDRGGTGELF
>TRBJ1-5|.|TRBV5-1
ASSFGTGLNQPQH
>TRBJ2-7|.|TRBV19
ASSIGFGTQGTHEQY
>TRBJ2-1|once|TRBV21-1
ASSKPPGHRDGSYNEQF
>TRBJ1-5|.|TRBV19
ASSKFSGPQH
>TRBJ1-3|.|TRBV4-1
ASSQEETGGFGNTIY
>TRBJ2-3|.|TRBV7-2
ASSPKGLAGGPRDTQY
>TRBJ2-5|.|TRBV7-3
ASSLGGDRETQY
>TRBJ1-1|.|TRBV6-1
ASSEVGVNTEAF
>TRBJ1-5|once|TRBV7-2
ASSLGGRSGNQPQH
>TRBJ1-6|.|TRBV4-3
ASSQTSPYNSPLH
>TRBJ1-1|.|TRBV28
ASGLQVNTEAF
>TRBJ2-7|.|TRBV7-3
ASSLDGTNEQY
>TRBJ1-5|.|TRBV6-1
ASSYVRQPQH
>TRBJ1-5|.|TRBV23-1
ASSQGLLEGQPQH
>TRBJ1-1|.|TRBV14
ASSQENRNTEAF
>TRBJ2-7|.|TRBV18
ASSPSTLRGQY
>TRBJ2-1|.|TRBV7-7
ASSLAAGTSASGEQF
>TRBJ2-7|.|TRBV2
ATRGRQTFSYEQY
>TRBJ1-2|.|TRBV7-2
ASSLVGGLYGYT